The 30 T cell receptor beta chains in this list originate from one sample, sequenced in a study of sequential checkpoint blockade in melanoma. As for treatment: randomized to nivolumab then ipilimumab (arm A) or the reverse (arm B). Profiling relied on immunoSEQ multiplex PCR, and the TCRdb table lists in-frame clones only, not all of them. The sample includes about 17,000 clones, 69% of them seen just once. This material consisted of CD8+ T cells sorted from blood (inferred from file names), taken from a patient given nivolumab and ipilimumab in sequence. The source is a human donor with melanoma.

V and J are TRBV5-6 and TRBJ1-1; TRBD1 might be the D (5 bases). Germline V lookup: CDR1 SGHDT, CDR2 YYEEEE. With 4 bases removed from V and 3 bases from J, the gap between germline ends came to 25 bases. The CDR3 has 18 residues. CDR3 nucleotides: TGTGCCAGCAGCGACAGCGTAGTTCTTCTGACCGTGGACACTGAAGCTTTCTTT. Encoded protein: CASSDSVVLLTVDTEAFF. The whole variable domain, remainder taken from reference TRBV5-6 and TRBJ1-1, is DAGVTQSPTHLIKTRGQQVTLRCSPKSGHDTVSWYQQALGQGPQFIFQYYEEEERQRGNFPDRFSGHQFPNYSSELNVNALLLGDSALYLCASSDSVVLLTVDTEAFFGQGTRLTVV.

CDR3 amino acids: CASSLEAGGLRGEQFF. The CDR3 DNA reads as TGTGCCAGCAGCTTGGAGGCCGGGGGGCTCAGGGGTGAGCAGTTCTTC. The chain combines TRBV5-5 with TRBJ2-1; D may be TRBD2 (7 bases). The germline V and J ends were trimmed by 0 bases and 9 bases, with 19 bases remaining between them. Germline V gene lookup returns CDR1 SGHKS and CDR2 YYEKEE (reference sequence). There are 16 residues in the CDR3. Full variable domain (rest looked up from reference TRBV5-5 and TRBJ2-1): DAGVTQSPTHLIKTRGQQVTLRCSPISGHKSVSWYQQVLGQGPQFIFQYYEKEERGRGNFPDRFSARQFPNYSSELNVNALLLGDSALYLCASSLEAGGLRGEQFFGPGTRLTVL.

The chain links TRBV13 to TRBJ2-5; unclear D gene. V lost 0 bases and J 10 bases, leaving 6 bases between the germline ends. Germline V lookup: CDR1 PRHDT, CDR2 FYEKMQ (reference sequence). The CDR3 consists of 11 residues. The CDR3 DNA reads as TGTGCCAGCAGCTTAGGAGACAACCAGTACTTC. It encodes CASSLGDNQYF.

This clone is termed medium-sized. An end of the junction differs from the germline gene, which may be a read error. Written as DNA, the CDR3 is TGTGCCAGCCTAGCACGGGACTCCGACAATGAGCAGTTCTTC. This encodes CASLARDSDNEQFF. The chain carries TRBV7-9 and TRBJ2-1, with a possible D match to TRBD2 (6 bases). CDR1 is SEHNR, CDR2 FQNEAQ, per germline (reference sequence). The CDR3 runs 14 residues.

The rearrangement joins TRBV28 to TRBJ2-5; 8 positions agree with TRBD1. J was trimmed by 4 bases and V by 2 bases; bases with no gene match: 6. This CDR3 comprises 15 residues. Germline-derived CDR1 and CDR2 are MDHEN and SYDVKM. This CDR3 is CASSLTRQGRETQYF. In DNA form, the CDR3 reads TGTGCCAGCAGTTTAACCCGACAGGGGAGAGAGACCCAGTACTTC.

The chain links TRBV6-1 to TRBJ2-1; D ambiguous. From germline, CDR1 is MNHNS and CDR2 SASEGT. This CDR3 has 13 residues. The ends were cut back, 10 bases at V and 4 bases at J, with 14 bases in the middle. CDR3 region: CATGVGSYNEQFF. The CDR3 nucleotides read TGTGCCACCGGTGTGGGCAGTTACAATGAGCAGTTCTTC.

This clone has just a few counts. In nucleotides, the CDR3 is TGTGCCACCCTCCTCGAGGGTTACAAGACCCAGTACTTC. It specifies CATLLEGYKTQYF. The V gene is TRBV28, the J gene TRBJ2-5, with a possible D match to TRBD2 (5 bases). The CDR3 loop spans 13 amino acids. With 10 bases removed from V and 6 bases from J, the gap between germline ends came to 18 bases. Per the germline V gene, CDR1 is MDHEN and CDR2 is SYDVKM.

This chain links TRBV6-5 with TRBJ1-6, with a possible D match to TRBD1 (5 bases). This CDR3 contains 16 residues. The germline CDR1 and CDR2 sequences are MNHEY and SVGAGI. Trimming removed 0 bases from V and 7 bases from J, with 13 bases in between. The CDR3 is CASSYSKGRGNSPLHF. CDR3 DNA sequence: TGTGCCAGCAGTTACTCGAAGGGGCGAGGAAATTCACCCCTCCACTTT.

The V and J genes are TRBV9 and TRBJ2-3, with D maybe TRBD2 (6 bases). In germline, CDR1 is SGDLS, CDR2 YYNGEE. Trimming cost V 3 bases and J 0 bases, with 14 bases left between them. CDR3 length equals 16 residues. In DNA, the CDR3 is TGTGCCAGCAGCGCCTTTTGGGGGGACAGCACAGATACGCAGTATTTT. Protein product: CASSAFWGDSTDTQYF.

This clone was counted a single time. The chain combines TRBV4-3 with TRBJ2-7; D perhaps matches TRBD2 (6 bases). Germline CDR1 LGHNA, CDR2 YSLEER. The CDR3 has 15 amino acids. V dropped 2 bases and J dropped 0 bases, with 11 bases sitting between them. The CDR3 nucleotides read TGCGCCAGCAGCCAAACGGGAGACATCTCCTACGAGCAGTACTTC. Protein: CASSQTGDISYEQYF.

The chain has TRBV7-9 and TRBJ2-7; 11 nucleotides line up with TRBD1. Germline trimming cut 5 bases from V and 0 bases from J; bases unmatched to any gene: 3. The germline gives CDR1 SEHNR, CDR2 FQNEAQ (reference sequence). This CDR3 region has 15 residues. CDR3 nucleotides: TGTGCCAGCAGCCCCGGGACAGGGGGCTCCTACGAGCAGTACTTC. Translated: CASSPGTGGSYEQYF.

The J gene is TRBJ2-3, the V gene TRBV10-2, with 8 bases aligning to TRBD2. V lost 6 bases to trimming and J lost 2 bases; unmatched junction nucleotides: 4. Looked up from germline, CDR1 is WSHSY and CDR2 is SAAADI. The CDR3 extends over 14 amino acids. In DNA, the CDR3 is TGCGCCAGCAGCCAGCGGGGGACCACAGATACGCAGTATTTT. It codes for CASSQRGTTDTQYF.

The gene calls are TRBV7-9 and TRBJ2-3, with 14 bases identical to TRBD2. This CDR3 region has 17 residues. Germline CDR1 SEHNR, CDR2 FQNEAQ (reference sequence). V trimming: 6 bases; J trimming: 4 bases; junction bases outside the gene matches: 9. CDR3 loop: CASRHLGLAGAADTQYF. For the CDR3, the DNA is TGTGCCAGCAGGCATCTGGGACTAGCGGGAGCAGCAGATACGCAGTATTTT.

This clone was detected only a few times. The genes are TRBV6-5 and TRBJ2-5, with 9 bases fitting TRBD2. J gave up 5 bases and V 4 bases, and 8 bases lay outside the gene matches. The V gene's germline CDR1 is MNHEY and CDR2 SVGAGI. The CDR3 runs to 15 residues. CDR3 bases: TGTGCCAGCAGTTCCAGCGGGGGGAGGGCCGAGACCCAGTACTTC. Amino acid sequence: CASSSSGGRAETQYF.

The V and J genes are TRBV11-2 and TRBJ2-5; 12 bases line up with TRBD2. Unmatched junction bases numbered 1, after V lost 0 bases and J lost 5 bases. This CDR3 is built from 15 residues. CDR1 is SGHAT, CDR2 FQNNGV, per germline. The CDR3 loop is CASSLELAGGETQYF. The CDR3 nucleotides read TGTGCCAGCAGCTTAGAACTAGCGGGAGGTGAGACCCAGTACTTC. Based on the CDR3 plus reference TRBV11-2 and TRBJ2-5, the full variable domain is EAGVAQSPRYKIIEKRQSVAFWCNPISGHATLYWYQQILGQGPKLLIQFQNNGVVDDSQLPKDRFSAERLKGVDSTLKIQPAKLEDSAVYLCASSLELAGGETQYFGPGTRLLVL.

V and J are TRBV11-2 and TRBJ2-3, with 8 nucleotides matching TRBD1. CDR1 and CDR2 (germline): SGHAT, FQNNGV. Trimming removed 5 bases from V and 3 bases from J; junction bases left unmatched: 10. The CDR3 is 16 residues long. CDR3 protein: CASSHGQGGRTDTQYF. CDR3 bases: TGTGCCAGCAGCCATGGACAGGGCGGAAGGACAGATACGCAGTATTTT.

This chain uses TRBV30 with TRBJ1-1; D is unclear. Germline-derived CDR1 and CDR2 are GTSNPN and SVGIG (reference sequence). The CDR3 runs to 14 residues. The ends were cut back, 0 bases at V and 0 bases at J, with 8 bases in the middle. The CDR3 here is CAWSVTGMNTEAFF. The CDR3 nucleotides are TGTGCCTGGAGTGTAACGGGAATGAACACTGAAGCTTTCTTT.

The chain uses TRBV6-6 and TRBJ1-2, with a possible D match to TRBD1 (6 bases). V was cut by 6 bases and J by 12 bases, with 17 bases left in between. This CDR3 has 12 amino acids. Germline V gives CDR1 MNHNY, CDR2 SVGAGI (reference sequence). For the CDR3, the DNA is TGTGCCAGCAGCCCCCCGGGGGGGCAGCACACCTTC. Translation gives CASSPPGGQHTF.

This clone appeared once. The chain carries TRBV12-5 and TRBJ1-1; D is perhaps TRBD1 (5 bases). This CDR3 is 13 amino acids long. Germline CDR1 LGHNT, CDR2 FRNRAP. Trimming pared 1 base from V and 7 bases from J, leaving 10 bases between. This CDR3 reads CASGLGGGFEAFF. Here the CDR3 DNA reads TGTGCTAGTGGTTTGGGGGGGGGATTTGAAGCTTTCTTT.

The chain links TRBV19 to TRBJ1-1, with a tentative D call TRBD1 (5 bases). From germline, CDR1 is LNHDA and CDR2 SQIVND (reference sequence). Trimming stripped 3 bases from V and 0 bases from J, with 11 bases between. The CDR3 extends over 15 amino acids. DNA for the CDR3: TGTGCCAGTAGTATCGTCCCAGGGATGAACACTGAAGCTTTCTTT. Protein product: CASSIVPGMNTEAFF.

The chain links TRBV27 to TRBJ1-1; D is unresolved. The CDR3 totals 11 residues. Germline loops: CDR1 MNHEY, CDR2 SMNVEV (reference sequence). V lost 6 bases, J lost 5 bases, and 7 bases lay in between. The CDR3, as DNA: TGTGCCAGCAGGATCGGGACTGAAGCTTTCTTT. This codes for CASRIGTEAFF.

This chain joins TRBV4-3 and TRBJ1-2; TRBD1 matches at 9 bases. This CDR3 spans 15 amino acids. The junction had 4 bases not matched to a gene; V was cut back by 4 bases and J by 1 base. CDR1 LGHNA and CDR2 YSLEER come from the germline V gene. The CDR3 protein is CASSPGTGNNYGYTF. The CDR3 coding sequence is TGCGCCAGCAGCCCGGGGACAGGGAATAACTATGGCTACACCTTC.

This chain connects TRBV6-8 to TRBJ1-4; D is perhaps TRBD1 (6 bases). CDR3 size: 13 residues. Trimming shortened V by 7 bases and J by 4 bases, and 10 bases separated the two germline ends. CDR1 is MNHGY, CDR2 SAAAGT, per germline. CDR3 in amino acids: CASIEGDNEKLFF. The CDR3 region has the DNA TGTGCCAGCATCGAGGGGGATAATGAAAAACTGTTTTTT.

V usage is TRBV7-9 and J usage is TRBJ2-2; a possible D gene is TRBD1 (6 bases). The germline gives CDR1 SEHNR, CDR2 FQNEAQ (reference sequence). The CDR3 has 15 amino acids. Trimming cost V 4 bases and J 5 bases, with 14 bases left between them. The CDR3 spells CASSSRGQRTGELFF. For the CDR3, the DNA is TGTGCCAGCAGCTCCCGCGGACAGCGGACCGGGGAGCTGTTTTTT.

J is TRBJ1-1 and V is TRBV7-2, with D possibly being TRBD1 (5 bases). The CDR3 consists of 14 residues. With 4 bases removed from V and 0 bases from J, the gap between germline ends came to 9 bases. Germline-derived CDR1 and CDR2 are SGHTA and FQGNSA. CDR3 bases: TGTGCCAGCAGCTGGGGACTCTTGAACACTGAAGCTTTCTTT. Its protein product is CASSWGLLNTEAFF. Combining the CDR3 with reference TRBV7-2 and TRBJ1-1 gives the whole variable domain GAGVSQSPSNKVTEKGKDVELRCDPISGHTALYWYRQSLGQGLEFLIYFQGNSAPDKSGLPSDRFSAERTGGSVSTLTIQRTQQEDSAVYLCASSWGLLNTEAFFGQGTRLTVV.

The chain joins TRBV5-1 to TRBJ2-5; TRBD1 aligns across 8 bases. The CDR3 loop spans 13 amino acids. After removal of 4 bases from V and 3 bases from J, the junction contained 2 bases not matched to a gene. Germline V lookup: CDR1 SGHRS, CDR2 YFSETQ. CDR3 nucleotide sequence: TGCGCCAGCAGCCGGGACAGGAAAGAGACCCAGTACTTC. Its protein is CASSRDRKETQYF.

The chain has TRBV4-1 and TRBJ1-5, with 8 nucleotides matching TRBD1. J gave up 5 bases and V 3 bases, and 12 bases lay outside the gene matches. Germline V gene data show CDR1 as MGHRA and CDR2 as YSYEKL. The CDR3 has 17 amino acids. In DNA form, the CDR3 reads TGCGCCAGCAGCCAGGGTCCTGGGACAGGAGGCTATCAGCCCCAGCATTTT. Amino acids: CASSQGPGTGGYQPQHF.

The genes are TRBV11-2 and TRBJ2-7, with 10 bases identical to TRBD2. V was pared by 0 bases and J by 3 bases, with 5 bases of the junction left unmatched. CDR1 and CDR2 (germline): SGHAT, FQNNGV. CDR3 length: 16 residues. CDR3 sequence: CASSLDRAGGIYEQYF. The CDR3, as DNA: TGTGCCAGCAGCTTAGATCGAGCGGGAGGGATCTACGAGCAGTACTTC.

CDR3 DNA: TGTGCCAGCAGCCAACTACAGTCCATGAACACTGAAGCTTTCTTT. Amino acids: CASSQLQSMNTEAFF. The chain combines TRBV14 with TRBJ1-1; no reliable D call. The germline V gene has CDR1 SGHDN and CDR2 FVKESK. This CDR3 spans 15 amino acids. Trimming shortened V by 2 bases and J by 0 bases, and 10 bases separated the two germline ends.

The chain joins TRBV27 to TRBJ2-7; weak D call: TRBD2 (6 bases). The germline V gene has CDR1 MNHEY and CDR2 SMNVEV (reference sequence). V lost 3 bases and J 2 bases, leaving 11 bases between the germline ends. The CDR3 sequence is 14 residues long. CDR3 DNA sequence: TGTGCCAGCAGTTTGACGGGAGTCGCCTACGAGCAGTACTTC. Translated, it gives CASSLTGVAYEQYF.